The T cell receptor beta chain described here comes from a study of T cell responses to AZD1222 COVID-19 vaccine. Whole-study findings and limits: Among AZD1222 vaccinees, only six were seropositive at baseline. The donors showed a predominance of white British ancestry and of females, with possible underestimation of clonal diversity. Recipients of two AZD1222 doses showed rising Spike-specific TCR breadth and depth.

Clones were read by immunoSEQ multiplex PCR, and TCRdb kept only the in-frame ones, dropping some. Among 72,000 or so clones listed, roughly 87% were seen once. Germline V gene lookup returns CDR1 MNHEY and CDR2 SVGEGT. Trimming cost V 0 bases and J 4 bases, with 9 bases left between them. There are 14 residues in the CDR3. This clone was picked up one time. Its antigen is still unknown. This sequence originates from an adult in good health. Material: peripheral blood, obtained on day 0 of AZD1222 vaccination. This chain connects TRBV6-2 or TRBV6-3 to TRBJ1-2; D not resolved. CDR3 region: CASSYSKALYGYTF. The DNA of the CDR3 is TGTGCCAGCAGTTACTCGAAGGCGCTCTATGGCTACACCTTC.